This T cell receptor beta chain was identified during a study of control samples from healthy donors and cancer patients. The sample holds one count of this clone. Libraries were prepared by immunoSEQ multiplex PCR; TCRdb keeps only in-frame clonotypes and omits some of them. Seen here are approximately 160,000 clones, around 90% observed once, and the top ten hold roughly 2.1%. V gave up 4 bases and J gave up 5 bases, with 12 bases separating them. The CDR3 loop spans 14 amino acids. Germline lookup yields CDR1 MNHEY and CDR2 SVGEGT. The sample taken for sequencing was blood. The chain employs TRBV6-2 or TRBV6-3 and TRBJ1-5; the D gene is possibly TRBD1 (6 bases). The receptor's source is a woman aged 40 to 50 in good health. CDR3 sequence reads: CASSSQGGDQPQHF. The DNA for the CDR3 is TGTGCCAGCAGTTCACAGGGTGGGGATCAGCCCCAGCATTTT.